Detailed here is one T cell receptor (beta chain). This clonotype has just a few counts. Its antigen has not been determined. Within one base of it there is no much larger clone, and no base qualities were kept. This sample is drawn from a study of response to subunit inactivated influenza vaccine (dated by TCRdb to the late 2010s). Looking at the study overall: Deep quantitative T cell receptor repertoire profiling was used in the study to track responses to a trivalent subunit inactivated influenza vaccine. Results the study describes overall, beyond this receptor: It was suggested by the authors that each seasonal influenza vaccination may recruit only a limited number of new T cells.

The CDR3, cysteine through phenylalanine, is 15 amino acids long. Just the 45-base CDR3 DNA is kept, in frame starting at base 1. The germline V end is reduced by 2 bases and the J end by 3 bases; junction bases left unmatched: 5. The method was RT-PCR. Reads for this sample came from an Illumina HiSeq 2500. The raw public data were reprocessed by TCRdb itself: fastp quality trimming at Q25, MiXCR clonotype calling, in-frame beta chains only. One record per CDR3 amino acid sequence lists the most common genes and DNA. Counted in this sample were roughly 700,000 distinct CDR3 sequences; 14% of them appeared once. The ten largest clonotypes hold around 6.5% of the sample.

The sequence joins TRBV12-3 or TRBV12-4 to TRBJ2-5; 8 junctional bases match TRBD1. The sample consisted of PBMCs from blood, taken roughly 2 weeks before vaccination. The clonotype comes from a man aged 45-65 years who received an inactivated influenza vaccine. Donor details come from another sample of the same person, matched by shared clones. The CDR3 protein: CASSLRQGAKETQYF. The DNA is TGTGCCAGCAGTTTAAGGCAGGGGGCAAAAGAGACCCAGTACTTC.